What follows are 13 T cell receptor beta chains derived from one specimen sequenced in a study of response to subunit inactivated influenza vaccine. TCRdb ran MiXCR on the RT-PCR reads and lists one entry per CDR3 protein. The sample contains around 200,000 distinct CDR3 sequences, 9.5% to 15% of which appear only once. Separately, the same data were catalogued under a study of T cells expressing NK-cell markers. Per that study: The TCR beta cDNA came from 5'RACE template switching with UMIs.

Sequencing was performed on CD8+ T cells sorted from PBMCs, taken approximately 12 days after vaccination. These TCRs come from a man aged 45-60 years who received an inactivated influenza vaccine.

This sequence joins TRBV27 and TRBJ2-1; 7 nucleotides agree with TRBD2. The CDR3 runs 15 residues. CDR1 and CDR2 (germline): MNHEY, SMNVEV (reference sequence). J lost 7 bases, V lost 5 bases, and 11 bases had no gene match. This CDR3 is CASSPLVGGYNEQFF. The CDR3 coding sequence is TGTGCCAGCAGTCCCCTGGTGGGGGGGTATAATGAGCAGTTCTTC.

V and J are TRBV7-2 and TRBJ2-2; 10 bases agree with TRBD2. The CDR3 consists of 17 residues. Germline CDR1 is SGHTA and CDR2 is FQGNSA. The V gene end was trimmed by 1 base and the J gene end by 4 bases; junction bases not matched to a gene: 6. CDR3 coding DNA: TGTGCCAGCAGCTTAGGCCCTAGCGGGAGAAGCACCGGGGAGCTGTTTTTT. Translated, it gives CASSLGPSGRSTGELFF.

There are many counts of this clonotype. This chain joins TRBV7-6 and TRBJ2-2; D remains unclear. In germline, CDR1 is SGHVS, CDR2 FNYEAQ. The CDR3 extends over 13 amino acids. V was shortened by 2 bases and J by 6 bases, with 7 bases between the two germline ends. The CDR3, as DNA: TGTGCCAGCAGCTTAACGGAATCCGGGGAGCTGTTTTTT. Protein sequence: CASSLTESGELFF.

This clonotype occurred many times. The V gene is TRBV6-5, the J gene TRBJ1-4; 9 bases fit TRBD1. Germline CDR1 is MNHEY and CDR2 is SVGAGI. V gave up 4 bases and J gave up 7 bases; unmatched junction bases: 7. This CDR3 has 15 amino acids. The CDR3 spells CASSSGTGWVEKLFF. The CDR3 bases are TGTGCCAGCAGTTCCGGGACAGGGTGGGTTGAAAAACTGTTTTTT.

This clonotype was seen at least ten times. The chain is built from TRBV11-2 and TRBJ2-1; a possible D gene is TRBD2 (6 bases). The germline V gene encodes CDR1 SGHAT and CDR2 FQNNGV. The CDR3 runs 14 residues. V lost 5 bases, J lost 10 bases, and 18 bases lay in between. DNA of the CDR3: TGTGCCAGCAGCCCTAGGGAGGCCGTCGAGGAGCAGTTCTTC. This codes for CASSPREAVEEQFF.

The table lists this clonotype with a few counts. The J gene is TRBJ2-3, the V gene TRBV28; 11 bases match TRBD2. Trimming removed 5 bases from V and 0 bases from J; junction bases left unmatched: 4. The CDR3 totals 16 residues. Germline CDR1 is MDHEN and CDR2 is SYDVKM. The CDR3 coding sequence is TGTGCCAGCAGTCCAACTAGCGGGAGCAGCACAGATACGCAGTATTTT. Protein product: CASSPTSGSSTDTQYF.

The chain links TRBV27 to TRBJ2-7; 11 bases fit TRBD2. The V gene's germline CDR1 is MNHEY and CDR2 SMNVEV (reference sequence). The CDR3 covers 16 residues. The ends lost 3 bases at V and 3 bases at J; junction bases unmatched: 7. The CDR3 DNA sequence: TGTGCCAGCAGTTTCCAGACTAGCGGGGACCTCTACGAGCAGTACTTC. Its translation: CASSFQTSGDLYEQYF.

This clonotype was seen more than once but under ten times. The V and J genes are TRBV20-1 and TRBJ2-3, with 7 positions matching TRBD1. CDR3 length: 19 residues. Germline lookup yields CDR1 DFQATT and CDR2 SNEGSKA (reference sequence). V trimming: 0 bases; J trimming: 1 base; junction bases outside the gene matches: 16. Here the CDR3 reads CSARDRAIGGQVGTDTQYF. The CDR3 nucleotides read TGCAGTGCTAGAGATCGGGCGATCGGCGGACAGGTGGGCACAGATACGCAGTATTTT.

The CDR3 sequence is CASSRLVGYEQYF. CDR3 bases: TGTGCCAGCAGCCGATTAGTGGGTTACGAGCAGTACTTC. The chain carries TRBV7-9 and TRBJ2-7; D ambiguous. Germline V gives CDR1 SEHNR, CDR2 FQNEAQ (reference sequence). V dropped 5 bases and J dropped 4 bases, with 12 bases sitting between them. There are 13 residues in the CDR3.

This clonotype came up a few times. The chain is built from TRBV21-1 and TRBJ2-2. TRBV21-1 has pseudogene status. The CDR3 has 14 amino acids. CDR3 coding DNA: TGTGCCAGCATAGTGCCTGGGGTTACCGGGGAGCTGTTTTTT. Amino acids: CASIVPGVTGELFF.

The table lists this clonotype with a few counts. V and J are TRBV11-2 and TRBJ2-5; D tentatively reads TRBD1 or TRBD2 (5 bases each). V lost 1 base and J lost 4, with 19 bases in between. The CDR3 has 17 residues. Per germline, CDR1 SGHAT and CDR2 FQNNGV. Here the CDR3 reads CASSLVGAGLGGETQYF. The CDR3 region has the DNA TGTGCCAGCAGCTTAGTCGGGGCGGGTCTTGGGGGAGAGACCCAGTACTTC.

Ten or more counts support this clonotype. The chain uses TRBV19 and TRBJ2-1, with D unresolved. The CDR3 is 13 residues long. V gave up 3 bases and J gave up 4 bases, with 7 bases separating them. The V gene's germline CDR1 is LNHDA and CDR2 SQIVND (reference sequence). The CDR3, as DNA: TGTGCCAGTAGTATCGACGGATACAATGAGCAGTTCTTC. It is translated as CASSIDGYNEQFF. Using reference TRBV19 and TRBJ2-1 for the parts outside the CDR3, the full variable domain is DGGITQSPKYLFRKEGQNVTLSCEQNLNHDAMYWYRQDPGQGLRLIYYSQIVNDFQKGDIAEGYSVSREKKESFPLTVTSAQKNPTAFYLCASSIDGYNEQFFGPGTRLTVL.

The chain employs TRBV20-1 and TRBJ2-3, with TRBD2 matching over 9 bases. CDR1 DFQATT and CDR2 SNEGSKA come from the germline V gene (reference sequence). With V trimmed by 4 bases and J by 3 bases, 14 bases remained unmatched. This CDR3 spans 17 amino acids. The DNA of the CDR3 is TGCAGTGCTATCTTCGTCGGCGGGGGGGCCTATACAGATACGCAGTATTTT. The encoded protein is CSAIFVGGGAYTDTQYF.